This TCR beta chain was captured by sequencing in a study of beta chain features in type 1 diabetes. Germline V gene data show CDR1 as MNHEY and CDR2 as SVGAGI. The J segment lost 8 bases and the V segment lost 7 bases, leaving 8 bases of the junction unmatched. The CDR3 sequence is 14 residues long. Regarding this clone: Its antigen is unknown.

What was sequenced were expressed TCRB transcripts, since all of the isolated RNA had been reverse transcribed. TCRdb keeps only in-frame clones here, not all; method: immunoSEQ multiplex PCR. Among about 340,000 clones, less than 15% were seen once, and the ten largest hold roughly 0.015%. General study results and limits: All four CD4+ subsets from Type 1 diabetes patients carried moderately but significantly shorter TCRB CDR3s.

The sequenced sample was naive CD4+ T cells from blood. This chain links TRBV6-5 with TRBJ1-2; 12 bases line up with TRBD1. The clonotype originates from a woman younger than 35 with type 1 diabetes. In DNA, the CDR3 is TGTGCCAGCAATCCGGGACAGGGGGCTCGGGGCTACACCTTC. Encoded protein: CASNPGQGARGYTF.